These 14 T cell receptor beta chains share one sample of origin, sequenced in a study of monozygotic twins with inflammatory bowel disease. Reprocessing the 5' RACE reads, TCRdb reports a single entry for every CDR3 protein and omits DNA. The table for this sample gives about 380,000 distinct CDR3 sequences. The sample comprised blood. Receptors were obtained from a human donor with ulcerative colitis or Crohn's disease, or a healthy co-twin of an affected twin (not recorded which).

V usage is TRBV11-2 and J usage is TRBJ2-1; TCRdb proposes TRBD1, but this gene call is untestable without DNA. The CDR3 loop spans 17 amino acids. Germline V gene data show CDR1 as SGHAT and CDR2 as FQNNGV. CDR3: CASSLASTGDFYNEQFF.

The chain joins TRBV28 to TRBJ1-5; TCRdb indicates TRBD1, and absent DNA this call remains unverified. The CDR3 consists of 15 residues. Germline V gene data show CDR1 as MDHEN and CDR2 as SYDVKM. CDR3 region: CASSRRDRVRQPQHF.

The chain uses TRBV12-5 and TRBJ2-1; with no DNA, the TCRdb D assignment of TRBD1 cannot be verified. Germline values: CDR1 LGHNT, CDR2 FRNRAP. The CDR3 is 18 amino acids. The CDR3 protein is CASGLPSTVASSYNEQFF. Drawing the rest from reference TRBV12-5 and TRBJ2-1, the complete variable domain is DARVTQTPRHKVTEMGQEVTMRCQPILGHNTVFWYRQTMMQGLELLAYFRNRAPLDDSGMPKDRFSAEMPDATLATLKIQPSEPRDSAVYFCASGLPSTVASSYNEQFFGPGTRLTVL.

The V gene is TRBV20-1, the J gene TRBJ1-2; with no DNA, the TCRdb D assignment of TRBD1 cannot be verified. Germline CDR1 and CDR2: DFQATT and SNEGSKA (reference sequence). There are 14 residues in the CDR3. This CDR3 reads CSAASRDTFYGYTF.

The rearrangement uses TRBV20-1 and TRBJ2-3; TCRdb lists TRBD1, though no DNA is available to test this call. The germline V gene has CDR1 DFQATT and CDR2 SNEGSKA (reference sequence). The CDR3 sequence is 19 residues long. The CDR3 spells CSAEPPPGQGPLSTDTQYF.

The chain recombines TRBV28 with TRBJ1-2. CDR3 length: 11 residues. In germline, CDR1 is MDHEN, CDR2 SYDVKM. The CDR3 is CATVTNYGYTF.

The chain links TRBV18 to TRBJ2-2; TCRdb outputs TRBD1, but without DNA this stays unchecked. Germline assignment: CDR1 KGHSH and CDR2 LQKENI. The CDR3 covers 16 residues. CDR3 protein: CASSPQGQGTTGELFF. The whole variable domain, remainder taken from reference TRBV18 and TRBJ2-2, is NAGVMQNPRHLVRRRGQEARLRCSPMKGHSHVYWYRQLPEEGLKFMVYLQKENIIDESGMPKERFSAEFPKEGPSILRIQQVVRGDSAAYFCASSPQGQGTTGELFFGEGSRLTVL.

The chain is built from TRBV4-2 and TRBJ2-2; TCRdb proposes TRBD2, but this gene call is untestable without DNA. The germline CDR1 and CDR2 sequences are LGHNA and YNFKEQ. The CDR3 consists of 18 residues. The CDR3 sequence is CASSRRTSGGANTGELFF.

The chain is built from TRBV20-1 and TRBJ2-2. Germline V gene data show CDR1 as DFQATT and CDR2 as SNEGSKA (reference sequence). The CDR3 totals 15 residues. Here the CDR3 reads CSARDLRQFGGELFF.

This sequence joins TRBV12-3 or TRBV12-4 and TRBJ2-1; TCRdb selects TRBD2, and the lack of DNA leaves this call unchecked. This CDR3 is 13 amino acids long. The CDR3 is CASSRLAYNEQFF.

The chain is built from TRBV5-1 and TRBJ1-5. The CDR3 is made up of 15 amino acids. CDR1 is SGHRS, CDR2 YFSETQ, per germline. The CDR3 loop is CASSLRSGSNQPQHF. The whole variable domain, remainder taken from reference TRBV5-1 and TRBJ1-5, is KAGVTQTPRYLIKTRGQQVTLSCSPISGHRSVSWYQQTPGQGLQFLFEYFSETQRNKGNFPGRFSGRQFSNSRSEMNVSTLELGDSALYLCASSLRSGSNQPQHFGDGTRLSIL.

The chain joins TRBV5-1 to TRBJ1-6; the TCRdb D gene call, TRBD1, has no DNA to confirm it. This CDR3 comprises 15 residues. Germline loops: CDR1 SGHRS, CDR2 YFSETQ. The CDR3 protein is CASRVTWTGDDPLHF.

V usage is TRBV5-1 and J usage is TRBJ2-7; TCRdb indicates TRBD1, and absent DNA this call remains unverified. The V gene's germline CDR1 is SGHRS and CDR2 YFSETQ. The CDR3 spans 15 residues. The CDR3 sequence is CASSFSRGPPYEQYF. Based on the CDR3 plus reference TRBV5-1 and TRBJ2-7, the full variable domain is KAGVTQTPRYLIKTRGQQVTLSCSPISGHRSVSWYQQTPGQGLQFLFEYFSETQRNKGNFPGRFSGRQFSNSRSEMNVSTLELGDSALYLCASSFSRGPPYEQYFGPGTRLTVT.

The gene calls are TRBV30 and TRBJ1-4; checking the TCRdb D call of TRBD1 is not possible without DNA. Germline-derived CDR1 and CDR2 are GTSNPN and SVGIG (reference sequence). This CDR3 region has 14 residues. The CDR3 here is CAWSFTTGGEKLFF.